This T cell receptor (beta chain) stems from a study of T cells expressing NK-cell markers. Background on the study: Underlying the TCR beta repertoires were sorted CD3+CD56+NKG2C+, CD3+CD56+NKG2C- and CD3+CD56-NKG2C+ T cells. Most of the eight sequenced donors tested HCMV-seropositive; one tested seronegative.

CDR3 length: 17 residues. Germline assignment: CDR1 SGHAT and CDR2 FQNNGV. TCRdb reanalyzed the 5' RACE reads and collapses them to one entry per CDR3 protein, without DNA. This listing includes about 550,000 distinct CDR3 sequences. This receptor was taken from a man between 18 and 35 years old in good health. V usage is TRBV11-2 and J usage is TRBJ2-6. The source material was blood T cells: a sorted CD56 or NKG2C T cell subset, CD4+ or CD8+ T cells, or bulk PBMC T cells (not recorded which). CDR3 region: CASSFGSSSSGANVLTF. The variable domain in full, with the rest retrieved from reference TRBV11-2 and TRBJ2-6, is EAGVAQSPRYKIIEKRQSVAFWCNPISGHATLYWYQQILGQGPKLLIQFQNNGVVDDSQLPKDRFSAERLKGVDSTLKIQPAKLEDSAVYLCASSFGSSSSGANVLTFGAGSRLTVL.